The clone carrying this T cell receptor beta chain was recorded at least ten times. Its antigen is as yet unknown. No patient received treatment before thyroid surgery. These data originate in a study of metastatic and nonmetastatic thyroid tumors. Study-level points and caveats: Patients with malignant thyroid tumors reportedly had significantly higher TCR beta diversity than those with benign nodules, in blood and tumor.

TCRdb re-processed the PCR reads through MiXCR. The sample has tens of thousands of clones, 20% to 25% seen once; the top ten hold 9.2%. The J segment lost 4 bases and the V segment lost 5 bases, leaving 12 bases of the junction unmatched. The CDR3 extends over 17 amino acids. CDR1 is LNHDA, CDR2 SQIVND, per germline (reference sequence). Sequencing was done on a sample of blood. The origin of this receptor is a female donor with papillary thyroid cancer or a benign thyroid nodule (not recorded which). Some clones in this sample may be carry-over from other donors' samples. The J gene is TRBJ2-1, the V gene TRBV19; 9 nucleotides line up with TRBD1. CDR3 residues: CASSLPPMGTGYNEQFF. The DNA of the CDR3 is TGTGCCAGTAGTCTACCCCCCATGGGGACAGGGTACAATGAGCAGTTCTTC.